The T cell receptor (beta chain) under discussion was sequenced for a study of blood T cell repertoires in COVID-19. As for the study in general: The analysed material was cDNA or gDNA that came from T cells, B-cell-depleted T cells, or PBMCs.

The CDR3 loop spans 15 amino acids. V lost 4 bases, J lost 1 base, and 13 bases lay in between. CDR1 and CDR2 (germline): KGHSH, LQKENI. This table comes from immunoSEQ multiplex PCR, and its TCRdb copy is limited to in-frame clones, with some not included. The sample consists of approximately 240,000 clones, around nine tenths of them appearing once. This TCR came from a woman under 30 who had recovered from COVID-19. The sequenced material came from PBMCs or T cells enriched from blood (not recorded which). V is TRBV18 and J is TRBJ1-1, with unresolved D. CDR3 sequence reads: CASSLRRHTNTEAFF. DNA of the CDR3: TGTGCCAGCTCACTTCGTCGACACACGAACACTGAAGCTTTCTTT.